Reported below is one T cell receptor (beta chain). These data are taken from a study of cytomegalovirus exposure and HLA in healthy donors. Study as a whole: Tens of millions of unique TCR sequences came from HLA-typed donors in an early release.

PCR amplification relied on 60 Vbeta primers (plus 13 Jbeta primers). The data were produced by immunoSEQ multiplex PCR, yet TCRdb's version contains in-frame clones alone and is incomplete. The table lists some 140,000 clones, under 85% of them singletons. The specimen was PBMCs. This receptor was identified in a man between 18 and 35 years old in good health and CMV-seronegative.

This CDR3 is CSAKGGTEVFF. DNA of the CDR3: TGCAGTGCGAAAGGGGGGACAGAGGTTTTCTTT. The rearrangement uses TRBV20-1 and TRBJ1-1; 7 bases are shared with TRBD1. The CDR3 extends over 11 amino acids. Germline CDR1 reads DFQATT; CDR2 reads SNEGSKA (reference sequence). With V trimmed by 6 bases and J by 13 bases, 11 bases remained unmatched.